This TCR beta chain was sequenced for a study of blood T cell repertoires in COVID-19. About the research overall: The United States, Italy and Spain supplied acute and convalescent COVID-19 samples. In each case, the material was cDNA or gDNA derived from T cells, B-cell-depleted T cells, or PBMCs.

The CDR3 is made up of 14 amino acids. V lost 10 bases, J lost 0 bases, and 13 bases lay in between. Germline loops: CDR1 LNHDA, CDR2 SQIVND (reference sequence). Per the study methods: How many nucleated cells were present was estimated from reference gene primer amplification. Measured with immunoSEQ multiplex PCR; TCRdb has only the in-frame clones, and not every one. For V, J and clone size, that table is used; D and trimming come from the DNA. In the table there are just over 650,000 clones, just under 90% of which are singletons. The sequencing sample was made of peripheral blood. The TCR sequence derives from a woman younger than 35 with acute or convalescent COVID-19. The rearrangement joins TRBV19 to TRBJ1-5; D gene ambiguous. The CDR3 protein is CATQRQLSNQPQHF. CDR3 sequence (DNA): TGTGCCACCCAGCGGCAGCTTAGCAATCAGCCCCAGCATTTT.